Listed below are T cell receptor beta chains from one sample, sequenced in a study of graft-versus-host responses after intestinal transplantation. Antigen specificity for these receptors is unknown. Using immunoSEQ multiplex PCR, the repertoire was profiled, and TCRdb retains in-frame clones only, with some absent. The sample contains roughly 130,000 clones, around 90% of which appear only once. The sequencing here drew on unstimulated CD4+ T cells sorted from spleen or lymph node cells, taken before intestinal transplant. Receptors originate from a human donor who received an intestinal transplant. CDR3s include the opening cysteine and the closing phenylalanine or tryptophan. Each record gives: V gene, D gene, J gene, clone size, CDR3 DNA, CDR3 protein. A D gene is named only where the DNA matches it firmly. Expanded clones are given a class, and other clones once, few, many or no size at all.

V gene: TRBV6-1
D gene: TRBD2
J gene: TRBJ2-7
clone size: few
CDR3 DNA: TGTGCCAGCAGCCCTTCGGGAGGGGGGTACGAGCAGTACTTC
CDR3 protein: CASSPSGGGYEQYF

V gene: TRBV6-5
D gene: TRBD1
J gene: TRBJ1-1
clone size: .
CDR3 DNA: TGTGCCAGCAGGACAGGGGGCGGGAACACTGAAGCTTTCTTT
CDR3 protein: CASRTGGGNTEAFF

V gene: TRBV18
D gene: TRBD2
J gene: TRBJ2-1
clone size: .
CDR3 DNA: TGTGCCAGCTCACCAAGAAGCGGGAGTGGCAATGAGCAGTTCTTC
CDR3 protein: CASSPRSGSGNEQFF

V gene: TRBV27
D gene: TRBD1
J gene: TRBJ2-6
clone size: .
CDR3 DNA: TGTGCCAGCCTATCGACCGTTACAGGGGTTGGGGCCAACGTCCTGACTTTC
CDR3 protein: CASLSTVTGVGANVLTF

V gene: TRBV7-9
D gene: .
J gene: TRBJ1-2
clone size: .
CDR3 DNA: TGTGCCATCCAACAGAGTGACTATGGCTACACCTTC
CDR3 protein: CAIQQSDYGYTF

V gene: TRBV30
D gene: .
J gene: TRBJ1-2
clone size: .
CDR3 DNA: TGTGCCTGGACTTCAGGAAGCTATGGCTACACCTTC
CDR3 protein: CAWTSGSYGYTF

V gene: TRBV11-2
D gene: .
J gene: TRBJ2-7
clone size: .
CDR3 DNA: TGTGCCAGCAGCTTAGATCAAACCAGACTTGGGCAGTACTTC
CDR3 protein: CASSLDQTRLGQYF

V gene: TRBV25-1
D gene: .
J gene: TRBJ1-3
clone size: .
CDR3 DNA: TGTGCCAGCAGTGAACGGCACAGTGGAAACACCATATATTTT
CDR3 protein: CASSERHSGNTIYF

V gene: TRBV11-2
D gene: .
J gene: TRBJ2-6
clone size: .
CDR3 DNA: TGTGCCAGCAGCTTAGTGTCATCCTCTGGGGCCAACGTCCTGACTTTC
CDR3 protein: CASSLVSSSGANVLTF

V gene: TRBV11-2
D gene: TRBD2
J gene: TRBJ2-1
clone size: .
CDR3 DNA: TGTGCCAGCAGCACACGACTACTAGCGGGAGGCGGTTTCGAGCAGTTCTTC
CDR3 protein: CASSTRLLAGGGFEQFF

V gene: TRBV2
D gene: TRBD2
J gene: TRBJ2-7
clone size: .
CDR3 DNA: TGTGCCAGCAGTTGGGGGGTTACTAGCGGGAGGGCCGCTGTGCAGTACTTC
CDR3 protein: CASSWGVTSGRAAVQYF

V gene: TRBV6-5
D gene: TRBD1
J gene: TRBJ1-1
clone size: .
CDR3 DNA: TGTGCCAGCAGCCGAACCCGACAGGGATGGTCTGAAGCTTTCTTT
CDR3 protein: CASSRTRQGWSEAFF

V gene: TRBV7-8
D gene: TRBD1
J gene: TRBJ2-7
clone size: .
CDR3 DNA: TGTGCCAGCAGCTCGCGGACAGGATTCTCCTACGAGCAGTACTTC
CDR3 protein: CASSSRTGFSYEQYF

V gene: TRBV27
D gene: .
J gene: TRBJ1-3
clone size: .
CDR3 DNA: TGTGCCAGCAGTTTATGGGGGACTGGAAACACCATATATTTT
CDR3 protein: CASSLWGTGNTIYF

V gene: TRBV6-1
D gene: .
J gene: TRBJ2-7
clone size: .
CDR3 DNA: TGTGCCAGCAGTGAGCAGGGGTTGGTGGACGAGCAGTACTTC
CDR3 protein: CASSEQGLVDEQYF

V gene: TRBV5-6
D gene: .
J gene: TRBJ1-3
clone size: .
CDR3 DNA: TGTGCCAGCAGCTGGGCTACAGGGACCGGAAACACCATATATTTT
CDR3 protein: CASSWATGTGNTIYF

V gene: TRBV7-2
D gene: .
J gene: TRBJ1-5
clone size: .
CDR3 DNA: TGTGCCAGCAGCTTAGCGGCCAGGGGTGGGAATCAGCCCCAGCATTTT
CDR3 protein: CASSLAARGGNQPQHF

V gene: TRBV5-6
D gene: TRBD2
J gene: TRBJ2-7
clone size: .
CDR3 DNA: TGTGCCAGCAGCCCGGGGGGAGGACTCCGGCAGTACTTC
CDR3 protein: CASSPGGGLRQYF

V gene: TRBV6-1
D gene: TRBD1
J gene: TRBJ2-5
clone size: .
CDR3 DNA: TGTGCCAGCAGTGGAAGGGACAGACAAGAGACCCAGTACTTC
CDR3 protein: CASSGRDRQETQYF

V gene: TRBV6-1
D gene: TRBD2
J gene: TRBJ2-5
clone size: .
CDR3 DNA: TGTGCCAGCAGTCCACTAGCGGGAGGAAAAGAGACCCAGTACTTC
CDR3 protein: CASSPLAGGKETQYF

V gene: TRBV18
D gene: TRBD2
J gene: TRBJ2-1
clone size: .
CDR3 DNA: TGTGCCAGCTCACCAGGGCTAGCGGGAGTTTTCTTC
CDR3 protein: CASSPGLAGVFF

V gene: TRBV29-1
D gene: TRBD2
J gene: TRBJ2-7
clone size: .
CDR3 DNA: TGCAGCGCTAGCGGGCTCTCCTACGAGCAGTACTTC
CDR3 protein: CSASGLSYEQYF